This T cell receptor beta chain was observed in a study of blood T cells in healthy people across ages. Regarding this clonotype: The target antigen is unknown. Germline is not matched at one junction end, which may reflect a read error.

CDR1 and CDR2 from the germline V gene are SGHAT and FQNNGV. The CDR3 sequence is 15 residues long. Study-wide findings and caveats: A roughly linear age-dependent decrease characterized TCR beta diversity per million T cells. The long-lived group displayed more naive CD4+ cells, plus higher diversity, than the aged donors did.

Samples each yielded at least 6 micrograms of total RNA. It was with a sample-barcoded 5' primer and a J-beta primer mix that a second PCR of about 6 to 12 cycles was run. With 12 random nucleotides, a template-switch adaptor tagged each individual cDNA molecule. TCRdb reprocessed the 5' RACE reads via MiXCR and lists one record per CDR3 protein. The table has hundreds of thousands of distinct CDR3 sequences, roughly 21% seen once. What was sequenced was blood. The rearrangement joins TRBV11-2 to TRBJ2-7; a weak D match, TRBD2 (6 bases). The TCR sequence derives from a man in his 70s in good health. The CDR3 sequence: CTSSQTAGNLYEQYF. The CDR3 DNA reads TGTACCAGCAGCCAGACCGCGGGAAACCTTTACGAGCAGTACTTC.